Listed below are T cell receptor beta chains from one sample, sequenced in a study of shared clonotypes between healthy human individuals. Libraries were prepared by immunoSEQ multiplex PCR; TCRdb keeps only in-frame clonotypes and omits some of them. This sample carries about 2,500,000 clones, about 92% of them seen once, and the ten largest clones take 0.13% to 0.15%. The sequenced material came from naive CD4+ T cells sorted from blood. Receptor source: a man between 18 and 29 years old in good health. The CDR3 runs from the conserved cysteine through the conserved F or W. D genes are given only for firm matches. The size of a clone is reported for some rows only, either as once, few or many, or as a class for expanded clones.

TRBJ2-7 TRBV6-5 NA NA TGTGCCAGCAGTTCCCTGACTAGTGTCTACGAGCAGTACTTC CASSSLTSVYEQYF
TRBJ1-2 TRBV4-3 NA NA TGCGCCAGCAGCCAAGATAGTGGGTTGACGTATGGCTACACCTTC CASSQDSGLTYGYTF
TRBJ1-3 TRBV2 TRBD1 NA TGTGCCAGGGGGGACAGGGGAAACACCATATATTTT CARGDRGNTIYF
TRBJ1-6 TRBV6-6 NA NA TGTGCCAGCCTTCGACAGCCCGGCTCACCCCTCCACTTT CASLRQPGSPLHF
TRBJ2-7 TRBV28 NA once TGTGCCAGCGTTGGATCAACAGAGGGGGCCTACGAGCAGTACTTC CASVGSTEGAYEQYF
TRBJ2-3 TRBV5-6 NA NA TGTGCCAGCAGCCTGCCGGAACCCTGGAGGGATACGCAGTATTTT CASSLPEPWRDTQYF
TRBJ2-3 TRBV6-6 TRBD2 NA TGTGCCAGCAGTTACCTACCCAGCGGGAGGGCACATACGCAGTATTTT CASSYLPSGRAHTQYF
TRBJ1-2 TRBV10-3 NA NA TGTGCCATTATGCGGTGGGAATATGGCTACACCTTC CAIMRWEYGYTF
TRBJ1-1 TRBV27 NA NA TGTGCCAGCAGTTTATCACAAAGGAACACTGAAGCTTTCTTT CASSLSQRNTEAFF
TRBJ2-7 TRBV10-1 TRBD2 NA TGCGCCAGCAGTCCCCAACTAGGCGGGGGCGAGCAGTACTTC CASSPQLGGGEQYF
TRBJ2-6 TRBV9 TRBD1 NA TGTGCCAGCAGCCCCCTGACAGGGAACGTCCTGACTTTC CASSPLTGNVLTF
TRBJ2-7 TRBV6-5 NA NA TGTGCCAGCAGTCGGGAGCCCCACGAGCAGTACTTC CASSREPHEQYF
TRBJ2-1 TRBV7-2 NA NA TGTGCCAGCAGCTTAGGGGCGGCCATCTACAATGAGCAGTTCTTC CASSLGAAIYNEQFF
TRBJ2-1 TRBV7-3 TRBD1 NA TGTGCCAGCAGCTCCGGACAGGGTGAGCAGTTCTTC CASSSGQGEQFF
TRBJ2-5 TRBV13 NA NA TGTGCCAGCAGCCGCGGACTGGGGAAAAACCAAGAGACCCAGTACTTC CASSRGLGKNQETQYF
TRBJ2-7 TRBV11-3 TRBD1 NA TGTGCCAGCAGCTCGGACAGGGACTACGAGCAGTACTTC CASSSDRDYEQYF
TRBJ2-7 TRBV28 TRBD1 NA TGTGCCAGCAGTAGGGGAACCGGGACAGGGAAACGCGAGCAGTACTTC CASSRGTGTGKREQYF
TRBJ1-2 TRBV19 NA NA TGTGCCAGTAGTATAAACAGCTATGGCTACACCTTC CASSINSYGYTF
TRBJ1-1 TRBV7-9 NA NA TGTGCCAGCAGCTTAACCGGGGAAGCTGAAGCTTTCTTT CASSLTGEAEAFF
TRBJ2-5 TRBV25-1 NA once TGTGCCAGCAGTGAATGGAGGGGGGACCGCGGAGAGACCCAGTACTTC CASSEWRGDRGETQYF
TRBJ1-6 TRBV30 TRBD1 NA TGTGCCTGGACCGGACAGGCGGATTCACCCCTCCACTTT CAWTGQADSPLHF
TRBJ2-1 TRBV4-2 NA NA TGTGCCAGCAGCCCGCGCGGAGGTAGTTATGAGCAGTTCTTC CASSPRGGSYEQFF
TRBJ1-1 TRBV30 NA few TGTGCCTGGAGTGTTCCCGGCCTGAACACTGAAGCTTTCTTT CAWSVPGLNTEAFF
TRBJ2-2 TRBV5-1 NA NA TGCGCCAGCAGCTGGGACTCGGGGACCGGGGAGCTGTTTTTT CASSWDSGTGELFF
TRBJ1-6 TRBV18 NA few TGTGCCAGCTCACCTGCTGACCGGCCGGTTGGTAATTCACCCCTCCACTTT CASSPADRPVGNSPLHF
TRBJ2-5 TRBV5-1 NA NA TGCGCCAGCAGTCATCAGGGGCCGAGCCAAGAGACCCAGTACTTC CASSHQGPSQETQYF